These 8 T cell receptor beta chains were sequenced from one sample in a study of Ad26.COV2.S vaccination and SARS-CoV-2 variants. Repertoires were generated with immunoSEQ multiplex PCR, while TCRdb's copy carries only in-frame clones and drops some. The sample lists roughly 330,000 clones; under 90% were seen once. As to treatment: 15 to 20 received Ad26.COV2.S at low or high dose, single or two shots; 5 received placebo; per-sample allocation not given. Each sample was drawn 63 days after the first injection (of vaccine or placebo). Sequenced material: peripheral blood, taken in a trial of Ad26.COV2.S vaccine versus placebo. These receptors were obtained from a person aged 18-60 years who received the Ad26.COV2.S COVID-19 vaccine or a placebo.

This chain links TRBV11-3 with TRBJ1-1; the D gene is possibly TRBD1 (5 bases). The CDR3 extends over 17 amino acids. V gave up 4 bases and J gave up 4 bases, with 22 bases separating them. Looked up from germline, CDR1 is SGHNT and CDR2 is YENEEA. The DNA of the CDR3 is TGTGCCAGCAGCTCCTCAGTTTATTGGGGGATTGCCACTGAAGCTTTCTTT. Its protein product is CASSSSVYWGIATEAFF.

This clone was seen only a few times. The chain combines TRBV28 with TRBJ1-5; TRBD1 aligns across 8 bases. Germline CDR1 MDHEN, CDR2 SYDVKM. The length of the CDR3 is 14 residues. J lost 7 bases, V lost 3 bases, and 5 bases had no gene match. The CDR3 here is CASSLFRGQQPQHF. The CDR3 DNA reads as TGTGCCAGCAGTTTGTTCAGGGGGCAACAGCCCCAGCATTTT.

The V and J genes are TRBV18 and TRBJ2-5; D gene uncertain. The CDR3 runs to 14 residues. With 3 bases removed from V and 13 bases from J, the gap between germline ends came to 21 bases. Per the germline V gene, CDR1 is KGHSH and CDR2 is LQKENI. CDR3 in DNA: TGTGCCAGCTCACCTAACCCGGAAGACGGTATCTGGTACTTC. It codes for CASSPNPEDGIWYF.

V gene TRBV21-1 combines with J gene TRBJ1-1. TRBV21-1 is a known pseudogene. There are 14 residues in the CDR3. The CDR3: CASSPLGSKIEAFF. As DNA, the CDR3 is TGTGCCAGCAGCCCACTAGGGTCAAAGATTGAAGCTTTCTTT.

The chain is built from TRBV7-2 and TRBJ2-1, with 11 nucleotides matching TRBD2. Germline lookup yields CDR1 SGHTA and CDR2 FQGNSA. The length of the CDR3 is 18 residues. J was trimmed by 5 bases and V by 2 bases; bases with no gene match: 11. The CDR3 DNA is TGTGCCAGCAGCTTACCTTCTTTACTAGCGGGGGCAAACAATGAGCAGTTCTTC. Translated: CASSLPSLLAGANNEQFF.

The sample holds a few counts of this clone. The gene calls are TRBV5-4 and TRBJ2-1, with TRBD2 matching over 12 bases. From germline, CDR1 is SGHNT and CDR2 YYREEE (reference sequence). The CDR3 has 14 amino acids. The ends lost 2 bases at V and 9 bases at J; junction bases unmatched: 3. CDR3 sequence (DNA): TGTGCCAGCAGCTTTCGACTAGCGGGAGTTGAGCAGTTCTTC. Its translation: CASSFRLAGVEQFF.

This clone has a single count. The V gene is TRBV9, the J gene TRBJ1-6, with TRBD1 as a possible D gene (6 bases). Germline CDR1 reads SGDLS; CDR2 reads YYNGEE. The germline V and J ends were trimmed by 3 bases and 0 bases, with 16 bases remaining between them. The CDR3 is made up of 18 amino acids. Here the CDR3 reads CASSAPPTGTSYNSPLHF. DNA of the CDR3: TGTGCCAGCAGCGCACCACCTACAGGGACCTCCTATAATTCACCCCTCCACTTT.

The chain uses TRBV6-2 or TRBV6-3 and TRBJ1-1; D might be TRBD1 (5 bases). Deletions cut 6 bases from V and 11 bases from J, with 13 bases between. The CDR3 sequence is 11 residues long. Germline CDR1 MNHEY, CDR2 SVGEGT. DNA for the CDR3: TGTGCCAGCAGCGCCCGGGGCTGGGCTTTCTTT. As protein: CASSARGWAFF.